Presented here are 8 T cell receptor beta chains from one specimen sequenced in a study of blood T cells in healthy people across ages. A sample-barcoded 5' primer and a J-beta primer mix were used in a second PCR of roughly 7 to 12 cycles. TCRdb called the 5' RACE reads again in MiXCR, with one record for every CDR3 protein. Of around 650,000 distinct CDR3 sequences listed, around 43% are singletons. The sequencing sample was made of blood. These receptors were taken from a man older than 75 in good health.

This clonotype appeared a few times. This sequence joins TRBV5-1 and TRBJ2-5, with a tentative D call TRBD1 (6 bases). Germline assignment: CDR1 SGHRS and CDR2 YFSETQ. V lost 3 bases, J lost 7 bases, and 16 bases lay in between. The length of the CDR3 is 14 residues. In DNA form, the CDR3 reads TGCGCCAGCAGCTCCGGACAGCCTGGAGGGACCCAGTACTTC. This translates into CASSSGQPGGTQYF.

The J gene is TRBJ2-4, the V gene TRBV20-1; perhaps D is TRBD1 or TRBD2 (6 bases each). Gene TRBJ2-5 matches the end of the DNA better, so the J call may be wrong. The CDR3 covers 12 residues. Germline assignment: CDR1 DFQATT and CDR2 SNEGSKA (reference sequence). The chain's CDR3 is CSARSGGETQYF. The CDR3 DNA sequence: TGCAGTGCTAGATCCGGGGGCGAGACCCAGTACTTC.

This clonotype was recorded a few times. The chain combines TRBV7-3 with TRBJ2-1; no definite D call. V lost 1 base and J 8 bases, leaving 15 bases between the germline ends. CDR1 and CDR2 from the germline V gene are SGHTA and FQGTGA. The CDR3 is made up of 15 amino acids. CDR3 DNA: TGTGCCAGCAGCTTAAAGGACGTTCTTCGGGATGAGCAGTTCTTC. It is translated as CASSLKDVLRDEQFF.

This clonotype has more than one count but fewer than ten. This rearrangement joins TRBV29-1 to TRBJ2-5, with D perhaps given as TRBD1 or TRBD2 (5 bases each). Germline V gives CDR1 SQVTM, CDR2 ANQGSEA. The CDR3 runs 15 residues. With 0 bases removed from V and 5 bases from J, the gap between germline ends came to 16 bases. This chain's CDR3 is CSVEEGTKGVETQYF. CDR3 DNA: TGCAGCGTTGAAGAGGGGACCAAAGGGGTTGAGACCCAGTACTTC.

The J gene is TRBJ1-5, the V gene TRBV21-1; the table's D call, TRBD1, was not checked against the DNA. TRBV21-1 constitutes a pseudogene. CDR3 length equals 13 residues. CDR3 sequence reads: CAGTRQGNQPQHF. The CDR3 DNA is TGTGCCGGAACCAGACAGGGCAATCAGCCCCAGCATTTT.

This chain uses TRBV7-9 with TRBJ2-1; 13 nucleotides agree with TRBD2. Per germline, CDR1 SEHNR and CDR2 FQNEAQ (reference sequence). This CDR3 region has 18 residues. The trim removed 5 bases at V and 0 bases at J, leaving 7 bases unmatched. The CDR3: CASSPGTSGTFSYNEQFF. In DNA, the CDR3 is TGTGCCAGCAGCCCGGGGACTAGCGGGACCTTCTCCTACAATGAGCAGTTCTTC.

The V gene is TRBV29-1, the J gene TRBJ2-4; possible D gene TRBD2, 6 bases. Matching the DNA end better, TRBJ2-7 makes the J call doubtful. This CDR3 has 12 amino acids. Germline CDR1 SQVTM, CDR2 ANQGSEA. The CDR3 reads CSVGAEGYEQYF. CDR3 coding DNA: TGCAGCGTTGGAGCGGAGGGGTACGAGCAGTACTTC.

A few counts support this clonotype. J is TRBJ1-5 and V is TRBV9; the D gene is possibly TRBD1 (5 bases). With 3 bases removed from V and 14 bases from J, the gap between germline ends came to 12 bases. CDR3 size: 11 residues. Germline lookup yields CDR1 SGDLS and CDR2 YYNGEE. DNA for the CDR3: TGTGCCAGCAGCGACCGGACACCCAAGCATTTT. Translating gives CASSDRTPKHF.